This TCR beta chain appears in the sequencing data of a study of blood T cell repertoires in COVID-19. Background on the study: T cells, B-cell-depleted T cells, or PBMCs supplied cDNA or gDNA.

TCRdb's copy holds only in-frame clones and misses some; the assay was immunoSEQ multiplex PCR. Of some 37,000 clones listed, roughly 90% are singletons. The source is a man between 65 and 85 years old with acute or convalescent COVID-19. Sequencing input: peripheral blood.

CDR3 loop: CASSSDRGDEKLFF. In DNA form, the CDR3 reads TGTGCCAGCAGCTCGGACAGGGGTGATGAAAAACTGTTTTTT. This chain connects TRBV7-9 to TRBJ1-4; 9 bases match TRBD1. Germline CDR1 SEHNR, CDR2 FQNEAQ (reference sequence). Germline trimming cut 4 bases from V and 6 bases from J; bases unmatched to any gene: 3. The CDR3 is 14 residues long.